This T cell receptor (beta chain) was retrieved from a study of control samples from healthy donors and cancer patients. The germline V gene has CDR1 SGHRS and CDR2 YFSETQ. With V trimmed by 2 bases and J by 5 bases, 9 bases remained unmatched. The CDR3 has 16 amino acids. This table comes from immunoSEQ multiplex PCR, and its TCRdb copy is limited to in-frame clones, with some not included. The table lists around 93,000 clones, approximately 92% of them singletons. Material for sequencing was blood. This chain connects TRBV5-1 to TRBJ2-5; the match to TRBD1 covers 10 bases. The origin of this receptor is a human donor in good health. The donor label of this sample is uncertain. Written as DNA, the CDR3 is TGCGCCAGCAGCTTACGAGTGACAGGGGGCAGGGAGACCCAGTACTTC. Translation gives CASSLRVTGGRETQYF.